The 31 T cell receptor beta chains given below trace back to one sample, sequenced in a study of regulatory T cells in long-lasting Graves disease. To make TCR beta libraries, researchers used iRepertoire HTBI primers and Arm-PCR of CDR3 regions. TCRdb fed the multiplex PCR reads into MiXCR, producing one record per CDR3 protein. The sample has 550,000 to 650,000 distinct CDR3 sequences; roughly 16% are singletons. Time point described: newly diagnosed GD, antithyroid drugs for less than 3 months. Preparation of the TCR library used RNA extracted from PBMCs. In addition, the sample was reused for a study of T cells in Graves' hyperthyroidism and ophthalmopathy.

Material: peripheral blood mononuclear cells (PBMCs), obtained at new diagnosis, from a patient treated with antithyroid drugs. Receptors were obtained from a young man with Graves disease.

This clonotype was seen many times. V usage is TRBV3-1 and J usage is TRBJ2-1; possible D gene TRBD2, 5 bases. The CDR3 extends over 14 amino acids. The germline V gene encodes CDR1 LGHDT and CDR2 YNNKEL (reference sequence). Trimming cost V 4 bases and J 5 bases, with 12 bases left between them. The CDR3 sequence: CASSRRTPNNEQFF. In nucleotides, the CDR3 is TGTGCCAGCAGCCGCAGGACTCCTAACAATGAGCAGTTCTTC.

A few counts support this clonotype. This could be a read error, since a much larger clone is one nucleotide away. The CDR3 does not close with the conserved phenylalanine or tryptophan, likely indicating a read error. The gene calls are TRBV6-1 and TRBJ2-5; perhaps TRBD1 as D (5 bases). Trimming left V 6 bases short and J 2 bases short, with 10 bases between. Germline CDR1 reads MNHNS; CDR2 reads SASEGT. The CDR3 length is 13 residues. CDR3 sequence reads: CASRLAGQETQYL. The CDR3 DNA follows: TGTGCCAGCAGACTGGCAGGGCAAGAGACCCAGTACCTC.

The rearrangement links TRBV5-1 to TRBJ1-2, with D maybe TRBD1 (5 bases). The germline V gene has CDR1 SGHRS and CDR2 YFSETQ. V lost 7 bases and J 8 bases, leaving 15 bases between the germline ends. The CDR3 sequence is 12 residues long. CDR3 in amino acids: CASGRDGEGYTF. CDR3 DNA: TGCGCCAGCGGACGGGACGGAGAAGGCTACACCTTC.

The table lists this clonotype with a few counts. The CDR3 nucleotides are TGTGCCATCAGCCTAGACAGGGGTCACACAGATACGCAGTATTTT. Residues: CAISLDRGHTDTQYF. This chain uses TRBV10-3 with TRBJ2-3, with 8 nucleotides matching TRBD1. This CDR3 is built from 15 residues. Trimming took 6 bases from V and 2 from J; bases not matched to a gene: 7. CDR1 and CDR2 from the germline V gene are ENHRY and SYGVKD.

Worth noting for this clonotype: A read error may explain this, as a much larger clone is one base away. The chain combines TRBV15 with TRBJ2-5; the D is unclear. CDR1 LNHNV and CDR2 YYDKDF come from the germline V gene (reference sequence). The CDR3 has 12 residues. The CDR3 sequence: CATSIPPWTQCF. As DNA, the CDR3 is TGTGCCACCAGCATCCCCCCGTGGACCCAGTGCTTC.

This clonotype occurred many times. CDR3 sequence reads: CASSVTLAGFFGEQYF. The CDR3 DNA reads as TGTGCCAGCAGCGTGACCCTAGCGGGGTTTTTTGGCGAGCAGTACTTC. This sequence joins TRBV12-3 or TRBV12-4 and TRBJ2-7; 9 bases agree with TRBD2. The V and J ends lost 6 bases and 6 bases, in that order; junction bases with no gene match: 15. The CDR3 is made up of 16 amino acids.

This clonotype was seen more than once but under ten times. The CDR3 reads CASRGASRGYTF. The CDR3 DNA reads TGTGCCAGCAGAGGGGCCTCCCGCGGCTACACCTTC. This chain uses TRBV6-1 with TRBJ1-2; D may be TRBD1 (5 bases). The V gene's germline CDR1 is MNHNS and CDR2 SASEGT. The germline V and J ends were trimmed by 6 bases and 8 bases, with 13 bases remaining between them. The CDR3 is 12 residues long.

This clonotype was detected ten times or more. The chain recombines TRBV11-2 with TRBJ2-7; D is perhaps TRBD1 (6 bases). This CDR3 comprises 14 residues. V was pared by 5 bases and J by 5 bases, with 16 bases between. CDR1 is SGHAT and CDR2 is FQNNGV in the germline V gene. CDR3: CASSGPRGRHEQYF. CDR3 coding DNA: TGTGCCAGCAGCGGGCCCAGGGGACGCCACGAGCAGTACTTC.

This clonotype was detected ten times or more. The rearrangement joins TRBV5-1 to TRBJ2-4; D is unclear. CDR3 size: 12 residues. The V gene's germline CDR1 is SGHRS and CDR2 YFSETQ. V lost 3 bases to trimming and J lost 8 bases, with 9 bases between them. The CDR3 loop reads CASSSGPDIQYF. DNA of the CDR3: TGCGCCAGCAGCTCCGGGCCTGACATTCAGTACTTC.

This clonotype was seen repeatedly, ten times or more. The V and J genes are TRBV11-3 and TRBJ2-7, with 8 nucleotides matching TRBD1. The CDR3 covers 13 residues. J gave up 6 bases and V 1 base, and 2 bases lay outside the gene matches. Looked up from germline, CDR1 is SGHNT and CDR2 is YENEEA. CDR3 sequence reads: CASSLGTGTEQYF. As DNA, the CDR3 is TGTGCCAGCAGCTTAGGGACAGGGACCGAGCAGTACTTC.

The chain combines TRBV13 with TRBJ1-2, with D maybe TRBD1 (6 bases). CDR1 is PRHDT and CDR2 is FYEKMQ in the germline V gene (reference sequence). There are 14 residues in the CDR3. The V gene lost 5 bases and the J gene lost 3 bases, with 13 bases spanning the gap. CDR3 amino acids: CASSLQGGYYGYTF. The DNA for the CDR3 is TGTGCCAGCAGCCTACAGGGTGGCTACTATGGCTACACCTTC.

This clonotype was seen a few times. The rearrangement links TRBV4-1 to TRBJ2-7, with 7 bases matching TRBD1. From germline, CDR1 is MGHRA and CDR2 YSYEKL. This CDR3 comprises 17 residues. J was trimmed by 3 bases and V by 6 bases; bases with no gene match: 17. The CDR3 coding sequence is TGCGCCAGCAGTCCAGGGGACACAGGGGTGGTCGTCTACGAGCAGTACTTC. Its translation: CASSPGDTGVVVYEQYF.

Concerning this clonotype: Being one base from a much bigger clone, this may be a read error. This chain joins TRBV20-1 and TRBJ1-1; D unclear. Per germline, CDR1 DFQATT and CDR2 SNEGSKA (reference sequence). Trimming shortened V by 5 bases and J by 3 bases, and 13 bases separated the two germline ends. The CDR3 has 13 amino acids. The DNA for the CDR3 is TGCAGTGCTTCCCCCGTCGGATACACTGAAGCTTTCTTT. This gives the protein CSASPVGYTEAFF.

This clonotype was counted between two and nine times. The chain carries TRBV9 and TRBJ2-1; 8 bases agree with TRBD2. Germline CDR1 SGDLS, CDR2 YYNGEE. This CDR3 contains 16 residues. V lost 2 bases and J lost 8; bases outside the gene matches: 12. This CDR3 is CASSVHSGGVRYEQFF. Written as DNA, the CDR3 is TGTGCCAGCAGCGTCCATTCCGGGGGGGTTCGTTATGAGCAGTTCTTC.

This clonotype has ten or more counts. V gene TRBV27 combines with J gene TRBJ2-1, with TRBD2 matching 7 bases. CDR1 and CDR2 from the germline V gene are MNHEY and SMNVEV (reference sequence). The CDR3 runs to 15 residues. Trimming took 8 bases from V and 9 from J; bases not matched to a gene: 16. The CDR3 loop reads CASAEERGTRGEQFF. CDR3 nucleotides: TGTGCCAGCGCTGAGGAGCGGGGTACAAGGGGTGAGCAGTTCTTC.

As to this clonotype: A much larger clone sits a single nucleotide away, making a read error possible. The chain uses TRBV11-3 and TRBJ2-7, with D unclear. V lost 5 bases, J lost 6 bases, and 35 bases lay in between. CDR3 length: 20 residues. From germline, CDR1 is SGHNT and CDR2 YENEEA. The DNA of the CDR3 is TGTGCCAGCAGCCCCGGGCCTCATGTCCCGCTTTCTGAAGGTGGCGGCGAGCAGTACTTC. It translates to CASSPGPHVPLSEGGGEQYF.

This clonotype came up many times. The gene calls are TRBV6-1 and TRBJ2-7, with D uncertain. CDR3 length equals 11 residues. Trimming removed 5 bases at V and 7 bases at J, with 9 bases between. Germline CDR1 is MNHNS and CDR2 is SASEGT. DNA for the CDR3: TGTGCCAGCAGTCGACCCGGGGAGCAGTACTTC. This translates into CASSRPGEQYF.

The V gene is TRBV5-1, the J gene TRBJ2-7; 9 positions agree with TRBD2. With 7 bases clipped from V and 1 base from J, the junction kept 6 bases outside the gene matches. Germline V gives CDR1 SGHRS, CDR2 YFSETQ. The CDR3 runs to 14 residues. In DNA, the CDR3 is TGCGCCAGCGCCGCGGGGGGGGGGTCCTACGAGCAGTACTTC. This gives the protein CASAAGGGSYEQYF.

This clonotype has only a few counts. The chain carries TRBV30 and TRBJ2-1, with 7 bases aligning to TRBD2. The trim removed 3 bases at V and 12 bases at J, leaving 14 bases unmatched. The CDR3 extends over 14 amino acids. The germline V gene has CDR1 GTSNPN and CDR2 SVGIG (reference sequence). The CDR3 DNA reads TGTGCCTGGAGGGCTAGCGGTTCCCACTGGAGGCAGTTCTTC. Translation gives CAWRASGSHWRQFF.

A word on this clonotype: This could be a read error, since a much larger clone is one nucleotide away. The V and J genes are TRBV7-9 and TRBJ2-3; D may be TRBD2 (6 bases). The J call may be incorrect, as the DNA end agrees better with TRBJ2-5. From germline, CDR1 is SEHNR and CDR2 FQNEAQ (reference sequence). The CDR3 runs 13 residues. CDR3 sequence: CVSSEEGPETQYF. For the CDR3, the DNA is TGTGTCAGCAGCGAGGAGGGTCCCGAGACCCAGTACTTC.

The table lists this clonotype with many counts. The chain combines TRBV6-5 with TRBJ1-5; D ambiguous. V dropped 4 bases and J dropped 0 bases, with 10 bases sitting between them. The CDR3 sequence is 15 residues long. CDR1 is MNHEY and CDR2 is SVGAGI in the germline V gene. The CDR3 protein is CASSSWTDSNQPQHF. The CDR3 DNA reads TGTGCCAGCAGTTCTTGGACGGATAGCAATCAGCCCCAGCATTTT.

This clonotype showed up many times. The V and J genes are TRBV6-1 and TRBJ1-5, with D unresolved. Germline assignment: CDR1 MNHNS and CDR2 SASEGT. This CDR3 contains 17 residues. V was clipped by 2 bases and J by 8 bases, with 22 bases between them. The CDR3 coding sequence is TGTGCCAGCAGTGAATCGGGCGCGAGATCCTTTCTTAAGCCCCAGCATTTT. It translates to CASSESGARSFLKPQHF.

The chain carries TRBV12-3 or TRBV12-4 and TRBJ1-4; a weak D match, TRBD1 (5 bases). The CDR3 is made up of 14 amino acids. V was shortened by 6 bases and J by 0 bases, with 8 bases between the two germline ends. In nucleotides, the CDR3 is TGTGCCAGCAGGGGGGGAACAACTAATGAAAAACTGTTTTTT. Its translation: CASRGGTTNEKLFF.

This clonotype was detected ten times or more. The chain couples TRBV3-1 to TRBJ2-7; TRBD2 matches 8 bases. Germline trimming cut 4 bases from V and 4 bases from J; bases unmatched to any gene: 9. The CDR3 sequence is 15 residues long. Germline V gives CDR1 LGHDT, CDR2 YNNKEL (reference sequence). The CDR3 protein is CASSRRGSGTYEQYF. For the CDR3, the DNA is TGTGCCAGCAGCCGGAGGGGTAGCGGGACTTACGAGCAGTACTTC.

This clonotype has more than one count but fewer than ten. The chain's CDR3 is CSARSTGGNSNQPQHF. In DNA, the CDR3 is TGCAGTGCTAGATCGACAGGGGGCAACAGCAATCAGCCCCAGCATTTT. This chain connects TRBV20-1 to TRBJ1-5; 10 bases agree with TRBD1. The germline CDR1 and CDR2 sequences are DFQATT and SNEGSKA (reference sequence). The CDR3 sequence is 16 residues long. The J segment lost 1 base and the V segment lost 2 bases, leaving 5 bases of the junction unmatched.

This clonotype was counted at least ten times. The chain links TRBV27 to TRBJ2-2; D not resolved. Trimming pared 6 bases from V and 8 bases from J, leaving 13 bases between. Germline-derived CDR1 and CDR2 are MNHEY and SMNVEV (reference sequence). This CDR3 region has 13 residues. CDR3 coding DNA: TGTGCCAGCAGCCCCCTTGGGGTGGGGGAGCTGTTTTTT. Translating gives CASSPLGVGELFF.

CDR3 DNA: TGTGCCAGCAGTTCTGACCGGGCCTCGGGCTACACCTTC. It codes for CASSSDRASGYTF. The rearrangement joins TRBV5-4 to TRBJ1-2; D unclear. The CDR3 totals 13 residues. Trimming took 5 bases from V and 8 from J, leaving 16 bases between them. The V gene's germline CDR1 is SGHNT and CDR2 YYREEE (reference sequence).

This clonotype was detected many times. This rearrangement joins TRBV29-1 to TRBJ2-3, with 9 bases that match TRBD2. This CDR3 has 15 amino acids. The germline CDR1 and CDR2 sequences are SQVTM and ANQGSEA. The trim removed 1 base at V and 0 bases at J, leaving 2 bases unmatched. The CDR3 nucleotides are TGCAGCGTTGAAGGGCGGGAGGGGAGCACAGATACGCAGTATTTT. It specifies CSVEGREGSTDTQYF.

This clonotype was detected many times. The V call is TRBV5-1, the J call TRBJ2-7; D unclear. CDR1 is SGHRS, CDR2 YFSETQ, per germline. V was shortened by 5 bases and J by 0 bases, with 12 bases between the two germline ends. The CDR3 is 14 amino acids. The CDR3, as DNA: TGCGCCAGCAGTGTGGGGTCGTTCTCCTACGAGCAGTACTTC. Its protein is CASSVGSFSYEQYF.

This clonotype was counted at least ten times. The genes are TRBV3-1 and TRBJ2-4; unclear D gene. Germline V CDR1 and CDR2: LGHDT, YNNKEL (reference sequence). Trimming took off 1 base at V and 0 bases at J, with 13 bases between the two ends. The CDR3 spans 17 residues. The CDR3 DNA reads as TGTGCCAGCAGCCAAGTAAGCGACACCCGAGCCAAAAACATTCAGTACTTC. It encodes CASSQVSDTRAKNIQYF.

The chain employs TRBV6-2 or TRBV6-3 and TRBJ2-1; D is unresolved. CDR1 MNHEY and CDR2 SVGEGT come from the germline V gene. This CDR3 comprises 13 residues. Trimming left V 9 bases short and J 2 bases short, with 11 bases between. CDR3 in amino acids: CASLGLAYNEQFF. CDR3 DNA: TGTGCCAGTCTCGGGCTAGCCTACAATGAGCAGTTCTTC.